This T cell receptor beta chain was profiled in a study of shared clonotypes between healthy human individuals. Study-level findings and limits: Rarefaction gave evidence that sorted-subset sequencing remained incomplete despite large depth. The expectation was that sequencing depth would affect clonotype sharing among donors. Researchers sampled only blood; tissue repertoires likely differ.

In the source study's methods: Filtering was not the same, since immunoSEQ gave junction-only sequences without quality scores. TCRdb's copy holds only in-frame clones and misses some; the assay was immunoSEQ multiplex PCR. V, J and clone size reflect that table, while D and trimming were determined from the DNA. The data hold 2 million to 3 million clones, with approximately 93% observed a single time. As regards this clone: Its cognate antigen is unknown.

The germline V gene encodes CDR1 MNHNY and CDR2 SVGAGI (reference sequence). The J segment lost 5 bases and the V segment lost 4 bases, leaving 13 bases of the junction unmatched. The CDR3 runs to 16 residues. The chain links TRBV6-6 to TRBJ2-7; TRBD1 matches at 8 bases. The TCR comes from a man aged 18 to 30 in good health. Some clones in this sample may be carry-over from other donors' samples. Sequenced input: naive CD4+ T cells from PBMCs. Subset: CD45RA+ positively selected. CDR3 protein: CASSFTDGQGRDEQYF. DNA for the CDR3: TGTGCCAGCAGTTTTACCGACGGACAGGGTAGAGACGAGCAGTACTTC.